The 16 T cell receptor beta chains presented below share a single source sample, sequenced in a study of radiation and T cells in renal cell carcinoma. This sample's time point: blood 4 weeks post-SBRT, at nephrectomy. Documented treatment: 15 Gy SBRT to primary tumor, nephrectomy 4 weeks later. TCRdb keeps only in-frame clones here, not all; method: immunoSEQ multiplex PCR. This sample has 90,000 to 100,000 clones, with around 80% found just once. Sequences were derived from blood, sampled from a patient whose treatment included radiotherapy and nephrectomy. These receptors originate from a man in his 60s with renal cell carcinoma.

V gene TRBV11-2 combines with J gene TRBJ1-3; D is undetermined. This CDR3 comprises 14 residues. V was trimmed by 5 bases and J by 0 bases, leaving 8 bases between them. Looked up from germline, CDR1 is SGHAT and CDR2 is FQNNGV. The CDR3: CASSRGSSGNTIYF. As DNA, the CDR3 is TGTGCCAGCAGCCGGGGTAGCTCTGGAAACACCATATATTTT.

This clone was seen once. The chain carries TRBV27 and TRBJ2-3, with D perhaps TRBD2 (6 bases). V was trimmed by 2 bases and J by 5 bases, leaving 14 bases between them. CDR1 is MNHEY, CDR2 SMNVEV, per germline (reference sequence). CDR3 length: 15 residues. CDR3 in amino acids: CASSLEGGPGDTQYF. The CDR3 nucleotides read TGTGCCAGCAGTTTAGAAGGAGGGCCGGGAGATACGCAGTATTTT.

This chain joins TRBV2 and TRBJ1-6, with D possibly matching TRBD1 (6 bases). Trimming shortened V by 2 bases and J by 8 bases, and 13 bases separated the two germline ends. This CDR3 is 15 amino acids long. Germline CDR1 is SNHLY and CDR2 is FYNNEI. The CDR3, as DNA: TGTGCCAGCAGTGAACAGACAGGCGTCTATTCACCCCTCCACTTT. This translates into CASSEQTGVYSPLHF. Full variable domain (rest looked up from reference TRBV2 and TRBJ1-6): EPEVTQTPSHQVTQMGQEVILRCVPISNHLYFYWYRQILGQKVEFLVSFYNNEISEKSEIFDDQFSVERPDGSNFTLKIRSTKLEDSAMYFCASSEQTGVYSPLHFGNGTRLTVT.

For the CDR3, the DNA is TGCAGCGTTGGACAGGGTCCCGGGGAGCTGTTTTTT. Translated: CSVGQGPGELFF. V usage is TRBV29-1 and J usage is TRBJ2-2; TRBD1 agrees at 7 bases. Germline CDR1 is SQVTM and CDR2 is ANQGSEA. CDR3 size: 12 residues. V shed 4 bases, J shed 6 bases, and the junction held 2 bases outside the gene matches.

This sequence joins TRBV9 and TRBJ2-5, with 7 positions matching TRBD1. V dropped 3 bases and J dropped 0; count of bases not matched to a gene: 2. CDR3 length: 14 residues. Germline V gene sequence: CDR1 SGDLS, CDR2 YYNGEE. The CDR3 protein is CASSATGYQETQYF. CDR3 nucleotides: TGTGCCAGCAGCGCGACAGGGTACCAAGAGACCCAGTACTTC.

The chain is built from TRBV6-6 and TRBJ2-5; 10 bases are a match to TRBD1. The V and J ends lost 4 bases and 4 bases, in that order; junction bases with no gene match: 9. CDR3 length: 16 amino acids. Per the germline V gene, CDR1 is MNHNY and CDR2 is SVGAGI (reference sequence). The CDR3 loop is CASSWTGGAGAETQYF. The DNA for the CDR3 is TGTGCCAGCAGTTGGACAGGGGGAGCGGGAGCAGAGACCCAGTACTTC.

V gene TRBV7-2 combines with J gene TRBJ1-5; the match to TRBD1 covers 11 bases. Per the germline V gene, CDR1 is SGHTA and CDR2 is FQGNSA. Trimming at V came to 3 bases and at J to 5 bases, leaving 9 bases not matched to a gene. CDR3 length equals 17 residues. The CDR3 sequence is CASSFLVGQGAHQPQHF. In nucleotides, the CDR3 is TGTGCCAGCAGCTTCTTAGTTGGACAGGGGGCACATCAGCCCCAGCATTTT.

The rearrangement uses TRBV7-9 and TRBJ2-3; tentatively, D is TRBD1 or TRBD2 (5 bases each). Trimming removed 1 base from V and 1 base from J, with 12 bases in between. This CDR3 contains 16 residues. Germline V CDR1 and CDR2: SEHNR, FQNEAQ (reference sequence). The CDR3 coding sequence is TGTGCCAGCAGCTTAGTGGGGGATTACCGCACAGATACGCAGTATTTT. It codes for CASSLVGDYRTDTQYF.

The V gene is TRBV7-2, the J gene TRBJ2-3; TRBD2 agrees at 7 bases. V trimming: 1 base; J trimming: 3 bases; junction bases outside the gene matches: 10. CDR1 is SGHTA and CDR2 is FQGNSA in the germline V gene. The length of the CDR3 is 17 residues. CDR3 nucleotides: TGTGCCAGCAGCTTAGTGGGCGGGGGAGGAAGAACAGATACGCAGTATTTT. This encodes CASSLVGGGGRTDTQYF.

The V gene is TRBV9, the J gene TRBJ2-3; possible D gene TRBD2, 6 bases. Germline CDR1 SGDLS, CDR2 YYNGEE. V lost 7 bases and J 3 bases, leaving 15 bases between the germline ends. The CDR3 totals 14 residues. CDR3 DNA: TGTGCCAGCGGTTTAGCGGTCCGGACAGATACGCAGTATTTT. Its translation: CASGLAVRTDTQYF.

This chain links TRBV11-2 with TRBJ2-1; 9 bases align to TRBD2. This CDR3 contains 18 residues. Per the germline V gene, CDR1 is SGHAT and CDR2 is FQNNGV. Trimming removed 6 bases from V and 5 bases from J; junction bases left unmatched: 17. CDR3 DNA sequence: TGTGCCAGCAGAGGGAGTGGCGGGAGGGCGAATTCGGACAATGAGCAGTTCTTC. Translated: CASRGSGGRANSDNEQFF.

This chain links TRBV7-6 with TRBJ2-1; either TRBD1 or TRBD2 may fit D (5 bases each). This CDR3 is built from 16 residues. Trimming stripped 1 base from V and 5 bases from J, with 15 bases between. CDR1 and CDR2 from the germline V gene are SGHVS and FNYEAQ. As DNA, the CDR3 is TGTGCCAGCAGCTTAGTTGCCGCGTGGGACGACAATGAGCAGTTCTTC. This sequence encodes CASSLVAAWDDNEQFF.

The chain joins TRBV7-7 to TRBJ2-2, with D possibly TRBD1 on 6 matching bases. The CDR3 is 16 residues long. CDR1 is SSHAT and CDR2 is FNYEAQ in the germline V gene (reference sequence). V was clipped by 4 bases and J by 0 bases, with 12 bases between them. CDR3 nucleotide sequence: TGTGCCAGCAGCTGGGATGACAGGTCGAACACCGGGGAGCTGTTTTTT. Its translation: CASSWDDRSNTGELFF.

The V gene is TRBV5-1, the J gene TRBJ1-4; 12 bases are shared with TRBD1. CDR1 and CDR2 (germline): SGHRS, YFSETQ. The V segment lost 5 bases and the J segment 5 bases; nucleotides outside the gene matches: 10. CDR3 length equals 17 residues. The CDR3 DNA is TGCGCCAGCAGACCCGGGACAGGGGGCCGGGTGAATGAAAAACTGTTTTTT. Translation: CASRPGTGGRVNEKLFF.

This chain joins TRBV28 and TRBJ2-2; D remains ambiguous. Germline lookup yields CDR1 MDHEN and CDR2 SYDVKM. Trimming removed 6 bases at V and 7 bases at J, with 9 bases between. This CDR3 is 12 amino acids long. CDR3: CASRLGRGELFF. In nucleotides, the CDR3 is TGTGCCAGCAGGCTCGGGCGCGGGGAGCTGTTTTTT.

The V and J genes are TRBV4-2 and TRBJ1-3; no clear D. The CDR3 has 13 amino acids. Germline V gene data show CDR1 as LGHNA and CDR2 as YNFKEQ. Trimming removed 5 bases at V and 4 bases at J, with 9 bases between. CDR3 nucleotide sequence: TGTGCCAGCAGCAACATACAGGGAAACACCATATATTTT. Residues: CASSNIQGNTIYF.